These 31 T cell receptor beta chains were all obtained from the same sample, sequenced in a study of T cell repertoires in cytomegalovirus infection (dated by TCRdb to the late 2010s). The antigens for these receptors are not known. The reads were generated on an Illumina HiSeq 1500. The raw public data were reprocessed by TCRdb itself: fastp quality trimming at Q25, MiXCR clonotype calling, in-frame beta chains only. Entries are consolidated by CDR3 protein sequence, retaining the most common genes and DNA. Recorded for this sample are 570,000 or so distinct CDR3 sequences; approximately 40% of them occurred a single time. The top ten constitute over 45% of the sample. Reading the label with the study, this specimen's treatment or condition is: in vitro stimulation with specific CMV peptide epitopes to enrich CMV-specific T cells. The material sequenced was cultured PBMCs, taken from culture after CMV antigen stimulation. The receptors derive from a human donor in good health (CMV status not recorded). Some clones in this sample may be carry-over from other donors' samples.

A few counts support this clonotype. The J gene is TRBJ2-1, the V gene TRBV11-3; D might be TRBD1 (6 bases). The germline V and J ends were trimmed by 0 bases and 2 bases, with 17 bases remaining between them. The length of the CDR3 is 18 residues. CDR1 and CDR2 (germline): SGHNT, YENEEA. The chain's CDR3 is CASSLDPGQLLPYNEQFF. The CDR3 DNA reads as TGTGCCAGCAGCTTAGATCCCGGACAGCTACTCCCCTACAATGAGCAGTTCTTC.

The CDR3 loop reads CASTGTGNEKLFF. DNA for the CDR3: TGTGCCAGTACCGGGACAGGGAACGAAAAACTGTTTTTT. The J gene is TRBJ1-4, the V gene TRBV6-1, with 9 bases aligning to TRBD1. J lost 8 bases, V lost 9 bases, and 7 bases had no gene match. The CDR3 is made up of 13 amino acids. The germline V gene encodes CDR1 MNHNS and CDR2 SASEGT.

CDR3: CASGSTGGQPQHF. CDR3 bases: TGTGCCAGCGGATCGACAGGGGGCCAGCCCCAGCATTTT. The gene calls are TRBV6-8 and TRBJ1-5; 10 nucleotides agree with TRBD1. The germline gives CDR1 MNHGY, CDR2 SAAAGT. Trimming cost V 8 bases and J 7 bases; bases outside gene matches: 5. This CDR3 region has 13 residues.

The CDR3 spells CASSSKGGGETQYF. The CDR3 bases are TGTGCCAGCAGCTCTAAGGGGGGAGGAGAGACCCAGTACTTC. The genes are TRBV7-6 and TRBJ2-5; D may correspond to TRBD1 or TRBD2 (6 bases each). The V end lost 4 bases, the J end lost 4 bases, and 13 bases lay between the germline ends. CDR1 SGHVS and CDR2 FNYEAQ come from the germline V gene. CDR3 length: 14 residues.

The chain uses TRBV4-3 and TRBJ2-4, with 11 positions matching TRBD2. The germline V gene encodes CDR1 LGHNA and CDR2 YSLEER. V dropped 0 bases and J dropped 5; count of bases not matched to a gene: 6. The CDR3 is 17 residues long. The CDR3 nucleotides read TGCGCCAGCAGCCAAGAACTAGCGGGAGCAGGGGAAAACATTCAGTACTTC. As protein: CASSQELAGAGENIQYF.

The CDR3 region is CASSAGAQETQYF. The CDR3 region has the DNA TGTGCCAGCTCGGCGGGGGCCCAAGAGACCCAGTACTTC. J is TRBJ2-5 and V is TRBV18, with D tentatively TRBD2 (7 bases). Germline CDR1 reads KGHSH; CDR2 reads LQKENI. Trimming took off 6 bases at V and 1 base at J, with 9 bases between the two ends. The CDR3 extends over 13 amino acids.

This clonotype has just a few counts. This chain joins TRBV20-1 and TRBJ1-5; D is unresolved. CDR3 size: 13 residues. CDR1 and CDR2 (germline): DFQATT, SNEGSKA (reference sequence). V lost 5 bases and J lost 0, with 8 bases in between. The CDR3 DNA reads TGCAGTGCTGGTGGTCATAGCAATCAGCCCCAGCATTTT. It encodes CSAGGHSNQPQHF.

The chain has TRBV20-1 and TRBJ1-6; 9 bases are shared with TRBD1. The germline V gene encodes CDR1 DFQATT and CDR2 SNEGSKA (reference sequence). This CDR3 spans 18 amino acids. The ends lost 2 bases at V and 0 bases at J; junction bases unmatched: 8. The CDR3 reads CSARSRQGVGSYNSPLHF. The CDR3 nucleotides read TGCAGTGCTAGATCCCGACAGGGGGTAGGCTCCTATAATTCACCCCTCCACTTT.

The CDR3 bases are TGTGCCAGCAGCCAGACTAGGGCCCAAGAGACCCAGTACTTC. The encoded protein is CASSQTRAQETQYF. V is TRBV7-2 and J is TRBJ2-5; a possible D gene is TRBD2 (6 bases). Per germline, CDR1 SGHTA and CDR2 FQGNSA. The CDR3 runs to 14 residues. V dropped 5 bases and J dropped 1 base, with 11 bases sitting between them. Supplemented by reference TRBV7-2 and TRBJ2-5, the full variable domain reads GAGVSQSPSNKVTEKGKDVELRCDPISGHTALYWYRQSLGQGLEFLIYFQGNSAPDKSGLPSDRFSAERTGGSVSTLTIQRTQQEDSAVYLCASSQTRAQETQYFGPGTRLLVL.

This chain links TRBV3-1 with TRBJ2-1; D possibly uses TRBD1 or TRBD2 (5 bases each). CDR3 size: 14 residues. Germline V CDR1 and CDR2: LGHDT, YNNKEL (reference sequence). Between the trimmed V and J ends, which lost 3 bases and 8 bases, there was a span of 14 bases. The CDR3 is CASSHRGVRDEQFF. The CDR3 region has the DNA TGTGCCAGCAGCCATCGGGGCGTCAGGGATGAGCAGTTCTTC.

This clonotype came up a few times. The chain is built from TRBV7-2 and TRBJ1-4; perhaps TRBD1 as D (5 bases). From germline, CDR1 is SGHTA and CDR2 FQGNSA. The CDR3 runs to 14 residues. V lost 5 bases and J 7 bases, leaving 14 bases between the germline ends. The CDR3 nucleotides are TGTGCCAGCAGCGGCCAGGGTAACAGTGAAAAACTGTTTTTT. This translates into CASSGQGNSEKLFF.

This clonotype has only a few counts. V gene TRBV4-2 combines with J gene TRBJ1-1; 7 bases fit TRBD1. The germline CDR1 and CDR2 sequences are LGHNA and YNFKEQ. V shed 1 base, J shed 0 bases, and the junction held 11 bases outside the gene matches. CDR3 length equals 18 residues. The CDR3: CASSQAEGALGMNTEAFF. The CDR3, as DNA: TGTGCCAGCAGCCAAGCGGAGGGGGCGCTTGGCATGAACACTGAAGCTTTCTTT.

This clonotype was recorded at least ten times. The chain links TRBV7-8 to TRBJ2-3; 7 positions match TRBD2. In germline, CDR1 is SGHVS, CDR2 FQNEAQ. Germline trimming cut 3 bases from V and 1 base from J; bases unmatched to any gene: 1. This CDR3 region has 14 residues. The CDR3 here is CASSFTSGTDTQYF. The CDR3 nucleotides read TGTGCCAGCAGCTTCACTAGCGGCACAGATACGCAGTATTTT.

This clonotype was detected many times. This rearrangement joins TRBV7-6 to TRBJ2-7; weak D call: TRBD1 (6 bases). From germline, CDR1 is SGHVS and CDR2 FNYEAQ. V lost 1 base to trimming and J lost 3 bases, with 13 bases between them. The CDR3 runs 15 residues. The CDR3 sequence is CASSLGRTEDYEQYF. The CDR3 bases are TGTGCCAGCAGCTTAGGGAGGACAGAAGACTACGAGCAGTACTTC.

This clonotype has just a few counts. V gene TRBV12-3 or TRBV12-4 combines with J gene TRBJ1-3; no clear D gene. With 6 bases removed from V and 0 bases from J, the gap between germline ends came to 9 bases. The CDR3 is made up of 14 amino acids. Here the CDR3 DNA reads TGTGCCAGCAGACCCAGCGACTCTGGAAACACCATATATTTT. It codes for CASRPSDSGNTIYF.

A few counts support this clonotype. V is TRBV7-2 and J is TRBJ2-7, with D uncertain. The CDR3 spans 14 residues. Between the trimmed V and J ends, which lost 3 bases and 3 bases, there was a span of 12 bases. Germline V CDR1 and CDR2: SGHTA, FQGNSA. In DNA form, the CDR3 reads TGTGCCAGCAGCTTTCTTAGAAACGACTACGAGCAGTACTTC. Residues: CASSFLRNDYEQYF.

The chain is built from TRBV27 and TRBJ2-2, with D possibly TRBD2 on 6 matching bases. The CDR3 totals 14 residues. Germline V lookup: CDR1 MNHEY, CDR2 SMNVEV (reference sequence). The ends were cut back, 3 bases at V and 10 bases at J, with 15 bases in the middle. The CDR3 here is CASSFSGGLEELFF. CDR3 DNA: TGTGCCAGCAGTTTCTCCGGGGGTCTAGAGGAGCTGTTTTTT.

The chain carries TRBV7-4 and TRBJ2-1; D is perhaps TRBD1 or TRBD2 (5 bases each). The length of the CDR3 is 15 residues. The V end lost 5 bases, the J end lost 1 base, and 12 bases lay between the germline ends. The V gene's germline CDR1 is SGHVT and CDR2 SQSDAQ. The CDR3 DNA reads as TGTGCCAGCAGCCTCAGGGAGCCTTCCTACAATGAGCAGTTCTTC. Translated, it gives CASSLREPSYNEQFF. Looking up the rest from reference TRBV7-4 and TRBJ2-1 gives the full variable domain: GAGVSQSPRYKVAKRGRDVALRCDSISGHVTLYWYRQTLGQGSEVLTYSQSDAQRDKSGRPSGRFSAERPERSVSTLKIQRTEQGDSAVYLCASSLREPSYNEQFFGPGTRLTVL.

This clonotype has just a few counts. The rearrangement links TRBV7-6 to TRBJ2-5, with D tentatively TRBD2 (6 bases). V was pared by 4 bases and J by 2 bases, with 14 bases between. The CDR3 extends over 15 amino acids. The germline V gene has CDR1 SGHVS and CDR2 FNYEAQ. The CDR3 DNA follows: TGTGCCAGCAGCTCTTCTGGGGGGTCTCAAGAGACCCAGTACTTC. Amino acid sequence: CASSSSGGSQETQYF.

This clonotype was observed many times. The chain couples TRBV7-2 to TRBJ2-2; the D is unclear. Trimming shortened V by 3 bases and J by 4 bases, and 9 bases separated the two germline ends. Germline CDR1 SGHTA, CDR2 FQGNSA. This CDR3 is built from 14 residues. The CDR3 DNA reads TGTGCCAGCAGCTTTAGTTCGGGCACCGGGGAGCTGTTTTTT. This encodes CASSFSSGTGELFF. Looking up the rest from reference TRBV7-2 and TRBJ2-2 gives the full variable domain: GAGVSQSPSNKVTEKGKDVELRCDPISGHTALYWYRQSLGQGLEFLIYFQGNSAPDKSGLPSDRFSAERTGGSVSTLTIQRTQQEDSAVYLCASSFSSGTGELFFGEGSRLTVL.

The table lists this clonotype with a few counts. The gene calls are TRBV10-3 and TRBJ2-5; a weak D match, TRBD2 (6 bases). Trimming removed 0 bases at V and 5 bases at J, with 13 bases between. Germline CDR1 is ENHRY and CDR2 is SYGVKD. The CDR3 runs to 15 residues. CDR3 amino acids: CAISESWDSGETQYF. CDR3 DNA sequence: TGTGCCATCAGTGAGTCATGGGACTCGGGGGAGACCCAGTACTTC.

There are a few counts of this clonotype. The CDR3 region has the DNA TGTGCCAGCAGTGTCGACAGGGGGGATACGCAGTATTTT. Its translation: CASSVDRGDTQYF. V is TRBV6-1 and J is TRBJ2-3; TRBD1 matches 9 bases. Germline CDR1 is MNHNS and CDR2 is SASEGT. V shed 4 bases, J shed 6 bases, and the junction held 2 bases outside the gene matches. This CDR3 spans 13 amino acids.

The chain recombines TRBV2 with TRBJ2-3; the D gene could be TRBD1 or TRBD2 (6 bases each). The V gene lost 8 bases and the J gene lost 4 bases, with 13 bases spanning the gap. Germline CDR1 reads SNHLY; CDR2 reads FYNNEI. The CDR3 has 13 residues. This chain's CDR3 is CASEGGLADTQYF. The CDR3 DNA is TGTGCCAGCGAGGGGGGTCTGGCAGATACGCAGTATTTT.

This clonotype was found a few times. This chain joins TRBV12-3 or TRBV12-4 and TRBJ1-6, with TRBD1 identical over 7 bases. After removal of 7 bases from V and 8 bases from J, the junction contained 2 bases not matched to a gene. The CDR3 is made up of 12 amino acids. CDR3 sequence: CASNQGDSPLHF. The CDR3 coding sequence is TGTGCCAGCAATCAGGGGGATTCACCCCTCCACTTT.

CDR3 amino acids: CASSQEALAENIQYF. The DNA for the CDR3 is TGTGCCAGCAGCCAAGAGGCCCTAGCGGAAAACATTCAGTACTTC. The V call is TRBV4-2, the J call TRBJ2-4; 7 bases line up with TRBD2. CDR3 length equals 15 residues. The ends lost 0 bases at V and 5 bases at J; junction bases unmatched: 4. Germline V lookup: CDR1 LGHNA, CDR2 YNFKEQ.

This clonotype showed up just a few times. The V and J genes are TRBV12-3 or TRBV12-4 and TRBJ1-4; D gene unclear. V was trimmed by 8 bases and J by 8 bases, leaving 21 bases between them. There are 15 residues in the CDR3. This chain's CDR3 is CASALGGYSEEKLFF. Written as DNA, the CDR3 is TGTGCCAGCGCCTTGGGTGGTTACAGCGAGGAAAAACTGTTTTTT.

The J gene is TRBJ2-3, the V gene TRBV12-3 or TRBV12-4; D not resolved. Trimming shortened V by 0 bases and J by 4 bases, and 8 bases separated the two germline ends. The CDR3 consists of 14 residues. The CDR3 reads CASSLAPLSDTQYF. The CDR3 bases are TGTGCCAGCAGTTTAGCGCCTTTATCAGATACGCAGTATTTT.

This clonotype has more than one count but fewer than ten. V gene TRBV7-2 combines with J gene TRBJ1-1; D gene unclear. V gave up 5 bases and J gave up 3 bases, with 16 bases separating them. Per the germline V gene, CDR1 is SGHTA and CDR2 is FQGNSA. CDR3 size: 15 residues. In nucleotides, the CDR3 is TGTGCCAGCAGCCCCCGCCCCAGCCGGTACACTGAAGCTTTCTTT. Translated, it gives CASSPRPSRYTEAFF.

This clonotype was counted between two and nine times. V is TRBV2 and J is TRBJ2-1, with TRBD2 matching over 11 bases. CDR3 size: 15 residues. The germline V gene has CDR1 SNHLY and CDR2 FYNNEI. Unmatched junction bases numbered 11, after V lost 7 bases and J lost 9 bases. The CDR3 coding sequence is TGTGCCAGCAACACGATAGCGGGAGGGGCGGGTGAGCAGTTCTTC. It specifies CASNTIAGGAGEQFF. Full variable domain (remainder filled in from reference TRBV2 and TRBJ2-1): EPEVTQTPSHQVTQMGQEVILRCVPISNHLYFYWYRQILGQKVEFLVSFYNNEISEKSEIFDDQFSVERPDGSNFTLKIRSTKLEDSAMYFCASNTIAGGAGEQFFGPGTRLTVL.

The chain employs TRBV4-1 and TRBJ1-4, with D perhaps matching TRBD1 (5 bases). The V end lost 2 bases, the J end lost 6 bases, and 19 bases lay between the germline ends. The CDR3 length is 17 residues. Germline V CDR1 and CDR2: MGHRA, YSYEKL. The CDR3 sequence is CASSQPERGRDYEKLFF. In DNA, the CDR3 is TGCGCCAGCAGCCAACCAGAGCGGGGGAGAGACTATGAAAAACTGTTTTTT.

The chain employs TRBV4-3 and TRBJ2-5, with 7 bases that match TRBD2. Germline V gene lookup returns CDR1 LGHNA and CDR2 YSLEER. V lost 1 base and J lost 5; bases outside the gene matches: 7. This CDR3 has 15 residues. This chain's CDR3 is CASSQGASGLETQYF. Here the CDR3 DNA reads TGCGCCAGCAGCCAAGGGGCTAGCGGCCTCGAGACCCAGTACTTC.